This T cell receptor (beta chain) was found in a study of T cell repertoires in aging, cancer and after chemotherapy. On the study more broadly: Patients with glioblastoma brain tumors were sampled before and after temozolomide-based therapy. The whole study produced a dataset of roughly 8.6 million TCR reads.

Findings of the study overall: Age-matched healthy donors had significantly more diverse, less clonal blood TCR repertoires than untreated cancer patients.

This clonotype was seen a handful of times. The target antigen is unknown. The template was genomic DNA from peripheral blood, not RNA. In germline, CDR1 is MNHNY, CDR2 SVGAGI (reference sequence). J lost 7 bases, V lost 2 bases, and 10 bases had no gene match. This CDR3 has 16 residues. TRB rearrangements spanning V, D and J were amplified using mixed TRB-A/B primers. TCRdb used MiXCR to reprocess the multiplex PCR reads, holding one entry per CDR3 protein. The sample lists about 2,200 distinct CDR3 sequences, approximately 35% occurring once. The J gene is TRBJ2-7, the V gene TRBV6-6, with 11 bases fitting TRBD1. Sequenced input: blood. This receptor was taken from a human donor with a solid tumor. For the CDR3, the DNA is TGTGCCAGCAGTTACGCGACCTGGGACAGGGGGAATGAGCAGTACTTC. Its translation is CASSYATWDRGNEQYF.